The rows below give T cell receptor beta chains drawn from one sample of a study of CD39 and CD103 CD8 tumor-infiltrating T cells. Data came from immunoSEQ multiplex PCR; TCRdb stores just in-frame clones and leaves some out. In the table there are 15,000 or so clones, 75% to 95% of which are singletons. Sequences were obtained from CD8+ T cells sorted from blood. The receptor set was obtained from a human donor with head and neck squamous cell carcinoma. Each CDR3 is given with its conserved first and last residue. The D gene is left open where the match is weak. Not every row has a clone size; where given, it reads once, few, many or a size class.

abundance: .; d_gene: TRBD1; j_gene: TRBJ2-3; v_gene: TRBV4-1; CDR3aa: CASSQVVWAGGADTQYF; CDR3nt: TGCGCCAGCAGCCAAGTGGTCTGGGCAGGGGGCGCAGATACGCAGTATTTT
abundance: .; d_gene: TRBD2; j_gene: TRBJ2-1; v_gene: TRBV7-9; CDR3aa: CASRSSGGTNNEQFF; CDR3nt: TGTGCCAGCAGGAGTTCGGGGGGTACCAACAATGAGCAGTTCTTC
abundance: .; d_gene: .; j_gene: TRBJ1-1; v_gene: TRBV27; CDR3aa: CASKIDRSDTEAFF; CDR3nt: TGTGCCAGCAAAATCGACAGGTCCGACACTGAAGCTTTCTTT
abundance: .; d_gene: .; j_gene: TRBJ2-1; v_gene: TRBV7-9; CDR3aa: CASSPRGHNEQFF; CDR3nt: TGTGCCAGCAGTCCTCGGGGGCACAATGAGCAGTTCTTC
abundance: once; d_gene: .; j_gene: TRBJ2-1; v_gene: TRBV6-4; CDR3aa: CASSELGGSNEQFF; CDR3nt: TGTGCCAGTTCTGAGTTAGGTGGTTCGAATGAGCAGTTCTTC
abundance: .; d_gene: .; j_gene: TRBJ2-7; v_gene: TRBV13; CDR3aa: CASSLLGGVGYEQYF; CDR3nt: TGTGCCAGCAGCTTACTAGGAGGCGTGGGCTACGAGCAGTACTTC
abundance: once; d_gene: .; j_gene: TRBJ1-1; v_gene: TRBV30; CDR3aa: CAWNLGGRTEAFF; CDR3nt: TGTGCCTGGAACCTCGGCGGAAGGACTGAAGCTTTCTTT
abundance: .; d_gene: .; j_gene: TRBJ2-2; v_gene: TRBV5-1; CDR3aa: CASSSYTGELFF; CDR3nt: TGCGCCAGCAGCTCCTACACCGGGGAGCTGTTTTTT
abundance: .; d_gene: .; j_gene: TRBJ1-1; v_gene: TRBV28; CDR3aa: CASSSADMNTEAFF; CDR3nt: TGTGCCAGCAGTTCTGCAGACATGAACACTGAAGCTTTCTTT
abundance: .; d_gene: .; j_gene: TRBJ2-7; v_gene: TRBV30; CDR3aa: CAWSVQRFEQYF; CDR3nt: TGTGCCTGGAGTGTACAAAGGTTCGAGCAGTACTTC
abundance: once; d_gene: .; j_gene: TRBJ1-5; v_gene: TRBV18; CDR3aa: CASSPSPAEGKQPQHF; CDR3nt: TGTGCCAGCTCACCAAGCCCGGCGGAGGGCAAACAGCCCCAGCATTTT
abundance: .; d_gene: TRBD2; j_gene: TRBJ2-1; v_gene: TRBV7-9; CDR3aa: CASSPSGGNEQFF; CDR3nt: TGTGCCAGCAGCCCCTCCGGGGGGAATGAGCAGTTCTTC
abundance: .; d_gene: TRBD2; j_gene: TRBJ2-5; v_gene: TRBV29-1; CDR3aa: CSANGLAGAETQYF; CDR3nt: TGCAGCGCTAACGGACTAGCGGGGGCTGAGACCCAGTACTTC
abundance: .; d_gene: .; j_gene: TRBJ2-2; v_gene: TRBV2; CDR3aa: CASSEATGRNTGELFF; CDR3nt: TGTGCCAGCAGTGAAGCAACGGGAAGAAACACCGGGGAGCTGTTTTTT